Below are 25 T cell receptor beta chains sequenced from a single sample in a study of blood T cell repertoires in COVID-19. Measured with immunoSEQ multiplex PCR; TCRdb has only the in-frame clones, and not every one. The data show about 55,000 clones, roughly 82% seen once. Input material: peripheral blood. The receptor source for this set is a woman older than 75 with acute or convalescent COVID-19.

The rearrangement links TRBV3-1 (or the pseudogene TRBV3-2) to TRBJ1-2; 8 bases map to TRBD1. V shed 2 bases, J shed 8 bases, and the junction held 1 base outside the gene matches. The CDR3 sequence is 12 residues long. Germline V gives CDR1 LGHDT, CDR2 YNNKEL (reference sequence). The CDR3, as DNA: TGTGCCAGCAGCCAATGGACAGGGGGCTACACCTTC. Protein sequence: CASSQWTGGYTF.

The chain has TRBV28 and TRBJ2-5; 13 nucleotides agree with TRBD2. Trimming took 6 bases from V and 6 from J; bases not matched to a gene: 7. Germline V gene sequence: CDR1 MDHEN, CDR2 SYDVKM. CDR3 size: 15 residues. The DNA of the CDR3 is TGTGCCAGCAGGGCGACTAGCGGGGGGTGGCAGACCCAGTACTTC. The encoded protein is CASRATSGGWQTQYF.

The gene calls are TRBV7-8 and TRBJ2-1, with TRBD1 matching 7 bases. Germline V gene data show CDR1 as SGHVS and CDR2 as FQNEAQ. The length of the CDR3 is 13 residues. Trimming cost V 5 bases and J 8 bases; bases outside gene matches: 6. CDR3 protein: CASSRGTVDEQFF. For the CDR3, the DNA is TGTGCCAGCAGCCGAGGGACAGTCGATGAGCAGTTCTTC.

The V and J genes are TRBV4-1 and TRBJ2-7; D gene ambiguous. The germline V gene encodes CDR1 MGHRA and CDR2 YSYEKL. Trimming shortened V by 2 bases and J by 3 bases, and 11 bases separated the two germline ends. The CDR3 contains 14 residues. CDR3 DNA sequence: TGCGCCAGCAGCCAATTCGCAGGAAGCTACGAGCAGTACGTC. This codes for CASSQFAGSYEQYV.

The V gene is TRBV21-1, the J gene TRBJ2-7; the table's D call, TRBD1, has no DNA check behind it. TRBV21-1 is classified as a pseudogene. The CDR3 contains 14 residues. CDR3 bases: TGTGCCAGCAGCTTCCGGGACAGGGAAAACGAGCAGTACGTC. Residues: CASSFRDRENEQYV.

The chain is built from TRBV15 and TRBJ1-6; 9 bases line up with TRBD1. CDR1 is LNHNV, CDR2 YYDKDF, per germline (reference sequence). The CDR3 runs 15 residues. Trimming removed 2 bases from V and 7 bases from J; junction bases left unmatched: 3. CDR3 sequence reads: CATSRLGQGNSPLHF. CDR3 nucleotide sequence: TGTGCCACCAGCAGACTGGGACAGGGAAATTCACCCCTCCACTTT. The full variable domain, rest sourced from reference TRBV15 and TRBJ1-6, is DAMVIQNPRYQVTQFGKPVTLSCSQTLNHNVMYWYQQKSSQAPKLLFHYYDKDFNNEADTPDNFQSRRPNTSFCFLDIRSPGLGDTAMYLCATSRLGQGNSPLHFGNGTRLTVT.

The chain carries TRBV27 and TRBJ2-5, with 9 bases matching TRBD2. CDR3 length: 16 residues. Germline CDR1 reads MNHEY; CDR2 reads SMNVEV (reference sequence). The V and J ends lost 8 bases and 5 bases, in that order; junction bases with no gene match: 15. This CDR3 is CASSPLPGTSLETQYF. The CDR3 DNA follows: TGTGCCAGCTCACCACTTCCCGGGACTAGCTTGGAGACCCAGTACTTC.

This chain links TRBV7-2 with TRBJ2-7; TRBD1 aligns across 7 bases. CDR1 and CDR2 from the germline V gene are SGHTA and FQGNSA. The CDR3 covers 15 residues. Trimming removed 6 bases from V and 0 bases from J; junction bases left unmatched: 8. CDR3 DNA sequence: TGTGCCAGCAGTTTACCGGGACAGAGCTCCTACGAGCAGTACTTC. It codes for CASSLPGQSSYEQYF. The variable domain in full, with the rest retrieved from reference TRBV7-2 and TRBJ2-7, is GAGVSQSPSNKVTEKGKDVELRCDPISGHTALYWYRQSLGQGLEFLIYFQGNSAPDKSGLPSDRFSAERTGGSVSTLTIQRTQQEDSAVYLCASSLPGQSSYEQYFGPGTRLTVT.

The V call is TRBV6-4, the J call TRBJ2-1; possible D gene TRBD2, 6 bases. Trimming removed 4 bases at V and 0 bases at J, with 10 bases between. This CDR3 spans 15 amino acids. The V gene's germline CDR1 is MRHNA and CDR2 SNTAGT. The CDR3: CASSAGTGSYNEQFF. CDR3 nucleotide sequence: TGTGCCAGCAGTGCCGGGACTGGCTCCTACAATGAGCAGTTCTTC.

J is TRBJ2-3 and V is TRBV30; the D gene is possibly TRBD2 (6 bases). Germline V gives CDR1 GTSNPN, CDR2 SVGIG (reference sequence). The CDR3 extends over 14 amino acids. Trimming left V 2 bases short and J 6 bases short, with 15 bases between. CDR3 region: CAWSRTGAGDTQYF. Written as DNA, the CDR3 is TGTGCCTGGAGTCGAACGGGAGCGGGTGATACGCAGTATTTT.

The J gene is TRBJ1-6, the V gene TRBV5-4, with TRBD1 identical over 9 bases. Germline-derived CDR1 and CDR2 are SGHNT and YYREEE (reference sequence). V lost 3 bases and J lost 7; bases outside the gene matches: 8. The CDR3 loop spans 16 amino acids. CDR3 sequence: CASSWDRALQNSPLHF. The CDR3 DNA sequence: TGTGCCAGCAGCTGGGACAGGGCTTTGCAGAATTCACCCCTCCACTTT.

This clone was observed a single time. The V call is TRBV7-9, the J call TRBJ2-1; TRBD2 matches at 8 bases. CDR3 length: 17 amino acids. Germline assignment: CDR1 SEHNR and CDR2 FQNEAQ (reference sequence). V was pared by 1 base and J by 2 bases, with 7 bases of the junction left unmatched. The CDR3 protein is CASSLVGSGNTYNEQFF. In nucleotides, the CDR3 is TGTGCCAGCAGCTTAGTCGGTAGCGGGAACACCTACAATGAGCAGTTCTTC.

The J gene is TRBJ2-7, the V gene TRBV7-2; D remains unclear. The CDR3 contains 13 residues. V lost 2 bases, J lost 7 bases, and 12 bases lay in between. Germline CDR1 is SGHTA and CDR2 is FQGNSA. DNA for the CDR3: TGTGCCAGCAGCTTAACTACACGCTCTGAGCAGTACTTC. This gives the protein CASSLTTRSEQYF.

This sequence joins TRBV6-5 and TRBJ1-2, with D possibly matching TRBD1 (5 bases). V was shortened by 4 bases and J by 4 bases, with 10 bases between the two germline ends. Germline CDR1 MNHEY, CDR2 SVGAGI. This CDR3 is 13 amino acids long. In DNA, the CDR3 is TGTGCCAGCAGTTCTACAGGATCCTATGGCTACACCTTC. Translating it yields CASSSTGSYGYTF.

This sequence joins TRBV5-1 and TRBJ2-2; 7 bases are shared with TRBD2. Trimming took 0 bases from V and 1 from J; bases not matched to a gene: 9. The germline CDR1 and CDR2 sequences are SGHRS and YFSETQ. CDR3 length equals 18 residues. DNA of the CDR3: TGCGCCAGCAGCTTGGCAGCTGGATCTAGCGGGAACACCGGGGAGCTGTTTTTT. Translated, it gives CASSLAAGSSGNTGELFF.

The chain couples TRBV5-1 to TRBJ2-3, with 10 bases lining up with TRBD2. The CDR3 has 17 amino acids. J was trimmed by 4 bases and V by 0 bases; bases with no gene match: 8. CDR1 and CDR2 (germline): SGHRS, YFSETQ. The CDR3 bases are TGCGCCAGCAGCTTGGTTAGCGGGGGGTCTGGGGCAGATACGCAGTATTTT. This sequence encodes CASSLVSGGSGADTQYF. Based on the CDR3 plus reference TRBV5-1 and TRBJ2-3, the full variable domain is KAGVTQTPRYLIKTRGQQVTLSCSPISGHRSVSWYQQTPGQGLQFLFEYFSETQRNKGNFPGRFSGRQFSNSRSEMNVSTLELGDSALYLCASSLVSGGSGADTQYFGPGTRLTVL.

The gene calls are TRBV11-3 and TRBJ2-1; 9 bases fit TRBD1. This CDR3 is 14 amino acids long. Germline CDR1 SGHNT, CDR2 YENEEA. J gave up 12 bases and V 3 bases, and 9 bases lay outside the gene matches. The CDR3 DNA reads TGTGCCAGCAGCTTTTGGACAGGGGAAAGGGGGCAGTTCTTC. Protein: CASSFWTGERGQFF.

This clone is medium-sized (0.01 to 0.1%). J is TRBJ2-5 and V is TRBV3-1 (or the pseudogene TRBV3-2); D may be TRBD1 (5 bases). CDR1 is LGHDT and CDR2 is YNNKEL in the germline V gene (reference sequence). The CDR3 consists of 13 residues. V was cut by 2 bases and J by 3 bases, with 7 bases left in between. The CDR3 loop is CASSQPGKETQYF. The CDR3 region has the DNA TGTGCCAGCAGCCAACCAGGGAAAGAGACCCAGTACTTC.

CDR3 DNA sequence: TGTGCCAGCAGCCTAGGGCCAGAGCAGTTCTTC. Amino acids: CASSLGPEQFF. The rearrangement links TRBV9 to TRBJ2-1, with D unresolved. The CDR3 extends over 11 amino acids. The ends were cut back, 4 bases at V and 10 bases at J, with 9 bases in the middle. In germline, CDR1 is SGDLS, CDR2 YYNGEE.

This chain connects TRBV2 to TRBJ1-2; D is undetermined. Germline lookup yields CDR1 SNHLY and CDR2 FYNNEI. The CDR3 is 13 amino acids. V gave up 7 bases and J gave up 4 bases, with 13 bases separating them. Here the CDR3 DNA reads TGTGCCAGCAAGGTCGGAGTATTCTATGGCTACACCTTC. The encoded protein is CASKVGVFYGYTF.

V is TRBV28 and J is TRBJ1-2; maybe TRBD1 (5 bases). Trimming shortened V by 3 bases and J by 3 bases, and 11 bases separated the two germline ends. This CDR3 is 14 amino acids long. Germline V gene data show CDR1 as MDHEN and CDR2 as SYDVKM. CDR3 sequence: CASSFQRGDYGYTF. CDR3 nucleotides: TGTGCCAGCAGTTTCCAACGGGGGGACTATGGCTACACCTTC.

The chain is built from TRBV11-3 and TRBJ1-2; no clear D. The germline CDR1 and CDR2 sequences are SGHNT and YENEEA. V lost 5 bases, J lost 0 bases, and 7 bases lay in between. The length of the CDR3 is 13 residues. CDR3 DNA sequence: TGTGCCAGCAGCCCAACAACTAACTATGGCTACACCTTC. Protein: CASSPTTNYGYTF.

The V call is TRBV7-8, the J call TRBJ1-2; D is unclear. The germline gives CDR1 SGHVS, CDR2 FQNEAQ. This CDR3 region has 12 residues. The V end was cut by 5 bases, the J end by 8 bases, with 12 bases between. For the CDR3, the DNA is TGTGCCAGCAGCCCCAGTGCCGGGGGCTACACCTTC. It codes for CASSPSAGGYTF.

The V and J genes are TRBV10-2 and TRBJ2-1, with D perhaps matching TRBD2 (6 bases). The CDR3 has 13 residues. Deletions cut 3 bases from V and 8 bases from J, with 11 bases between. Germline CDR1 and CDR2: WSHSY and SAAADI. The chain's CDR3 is CASSDPSVYEQFF. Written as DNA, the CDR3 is TGCGCCAGCAGTGACCCTAGCGTTTATGAGCAGTTCTTC.

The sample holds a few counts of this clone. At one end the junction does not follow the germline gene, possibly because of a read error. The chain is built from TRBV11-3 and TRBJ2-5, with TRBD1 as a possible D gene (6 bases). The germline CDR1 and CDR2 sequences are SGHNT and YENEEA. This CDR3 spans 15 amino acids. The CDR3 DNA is TGTGCCAGCAGTTTAGGAACAGGGCCCCAAGAGACCCAGTACTTC. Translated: CASSLGTGPQETQYF.